A single sample gave rise to the 2 T cell receptor beta chains below, sequenced in a study of blood T cell repertoires in COVID-19. Assay used: immunoSEQ multiplex PCR; TCRdb lists only in-frame clones, some missing. The data show more than 90,000 clones, 70% to 80% seen once. Sequenced material: peripheral blood. The source of these receptors is a man between 65 and 85 years old with acute or convalescent COVID-19.

Concerning this clone: This sample also contains other DNA sequences that code for the same CDR3. CDR3 bases: TGCGCCAGCAGCTTGCAGGGATACGAGCAGTACTTC. Amino acid sequence: CASSLQGYEQYF. The chain uses TRBV5-1 and TRBJ2-7, with D perhaps TRBD1 (5 bases). Germline assignment: CDR1 SGHRS and CDR2 YFSETQ. This CDR3 has 12 residues. V shed 1 base and J shed 4 bases, with 6 bases lying between them.

This chain joins TRBV6-5 and TRBJ1-4, with D maybe TRBD1 (6 bases). The V end lost 0 bases, the J end lost 8 bases, and 10 bases lay between the germline ends. The CDR3 length is 14 residues. The germline V gene has CDR1 MNHEY and CDR2 SVGAGI. CDR3 in DNA: TGTGCCAGCAGTTACTCGATTAGGGGGGAAAAACTGTTTTTT. Protein: CASSYSIRGEKLFF.